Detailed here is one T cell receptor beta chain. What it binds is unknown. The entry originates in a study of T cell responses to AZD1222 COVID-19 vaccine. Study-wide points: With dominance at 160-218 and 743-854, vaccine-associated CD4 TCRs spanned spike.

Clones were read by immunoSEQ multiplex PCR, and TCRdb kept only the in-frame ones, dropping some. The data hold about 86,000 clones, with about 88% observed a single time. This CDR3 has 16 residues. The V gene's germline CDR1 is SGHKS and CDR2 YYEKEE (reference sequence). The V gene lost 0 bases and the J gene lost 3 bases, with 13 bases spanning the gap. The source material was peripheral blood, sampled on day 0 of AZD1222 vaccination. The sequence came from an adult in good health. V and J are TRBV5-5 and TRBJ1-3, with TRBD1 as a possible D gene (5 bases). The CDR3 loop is CASSLGTWGLGNTIYF. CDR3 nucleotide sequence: TGTGCCAGCAGCTTGGGAACATGGGGACTTGGAAACACCATATATTTT.